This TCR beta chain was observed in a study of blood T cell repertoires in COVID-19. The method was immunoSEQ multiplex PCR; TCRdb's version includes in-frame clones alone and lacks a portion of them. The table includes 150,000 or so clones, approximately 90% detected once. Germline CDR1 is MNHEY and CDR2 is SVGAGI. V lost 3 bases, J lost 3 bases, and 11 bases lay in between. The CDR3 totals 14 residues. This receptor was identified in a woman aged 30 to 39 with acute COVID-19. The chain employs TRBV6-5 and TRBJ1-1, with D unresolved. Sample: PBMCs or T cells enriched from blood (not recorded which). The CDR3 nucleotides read TGTGCCAGCAGTTATAACCCTCGGGACACTGAAGCTTTCTTT. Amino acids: CASSYNPRDTEAFF.